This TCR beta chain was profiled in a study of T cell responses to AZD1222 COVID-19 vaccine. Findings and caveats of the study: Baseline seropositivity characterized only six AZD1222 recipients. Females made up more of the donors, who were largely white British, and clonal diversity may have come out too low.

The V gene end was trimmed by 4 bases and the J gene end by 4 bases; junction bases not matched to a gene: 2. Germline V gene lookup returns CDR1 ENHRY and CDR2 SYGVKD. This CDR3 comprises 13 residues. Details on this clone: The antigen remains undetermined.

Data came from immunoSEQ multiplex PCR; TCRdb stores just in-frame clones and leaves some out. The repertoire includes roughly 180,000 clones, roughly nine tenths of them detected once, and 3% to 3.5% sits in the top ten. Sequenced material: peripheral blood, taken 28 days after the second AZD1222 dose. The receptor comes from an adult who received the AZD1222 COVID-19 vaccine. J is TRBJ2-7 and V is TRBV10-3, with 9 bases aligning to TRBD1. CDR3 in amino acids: CAISGDREYEQYF. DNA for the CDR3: TGTGCCATCAGTGGGGACAGGGAATACGAGCAGTACTTC.